Listed below are T cell receptor beta chains from one sample, sequenced in a study of T cells in localized non-small cell lung cancer. Sequenced by immunoSEQ multiplex PCR; TCRdb stores in-frame clones only, minus some. The sample lists under 65,000 clones, over 85% seen once, with approximately 22% in the top ten. The sample consisted of peripheral blood, taken before any cancer treatment. The receptors originated from a man aged 40 to 75 with stage I squamous cell lung carcinoma. Both conserved end residues are part of each CDR3. The D gene is left open where the match is weak. Some rows have no size entry. The others give once, few or many, or a class for an expanded clone.

D,J,V,size,CDR3,DNA
NA,TRBJ2-7,TRBV5-1,NA,CASSAGLSTSYEQYF,TGCGCCAGCAGCGCGGGACTCAGTACCTCCTACGAGCAGTACTTC
TRBD2,TRBJ2-5,TRBV30,once,CAWRVAGGPGTQYF,TGTGCCTGGAGGGTAGCGGGAGGGCCAGGGACCCAGTACTTC
NA,TRBJ2-3,TRBV10-2,NA,CASSPGKASTDTQYF,TGCGCCAGCAGTCCAGGGAAAGCTAGCACAGATACGCAGTATTTT
NA,TRBJ2-7,TRBV10-3,NA,CAISESGYEQYF,TGTGCCATCAGTGAGTCGGGATACGAGCAGTACTTC
TRBD1,TRBJ2-5,TRBV11-2,NA,CASSTLGGGETQYF,TGTGCCAGCAGCACGTTAGGGGGCGGGGAGACCCAGTACTTC
NA,TRBJ1-1,TRBV19,NA,CASSINSLRMNTEAFF,TGTGCCAGTAGTATTAACAGTCTTCGGATGAACACTGAAGCTTTCTTT
NA,TRBJ2-2,TRBV18,NA,CASSPPPTGPGELFF,TGTGCCAGCTCACCACCTCCGACAGGCCCCGGGGAGCTGTTTTTT
NA,TRBJ2-1,TRBV7-3,few,CASSLLGERHNEQFF,TGTGCCAGCAGTCTCCTGGGGGAGAGGCACAATGAGCAGTTCTTC
NA,TRBJ2-1,TRBV6-4,NA,CASKGTPADYEQFF,TGTGCCAGCAAGGGGACACCAGCGGATTATGAGCAGTTCTTC
NA,TRBJ2-3,TRBV30,once,CAWSVSGADTQYF,TGTGCCTGGAGTGTGTCGGGGGCAGATACGCAGTATTTT
TRBD2,TRBJ2-7,TRBV18,NA,CASSPGLAGDWNEQYF,TGTGCCAGCTCACCCGGACTAGCGGGAGATTGGAACGAGCAGTACTTC
NA,TRBJ2-5,TRBV28,few,CASSPAGGELAQETQYF,TGTGCCAGCAGTCCCGCCGGAGGGGAGCTCGCCCAAGAGACCCAGTACTTC
NA,TRBJ2-3,TRBV27,NA,CASSLSGYGDTQYF,TGTGCCAGCAGTTTATCGGGGTACGGGGATACGCAGTATTTT
NA,TRBJ2-1,TRBV10-2,NA,CASSEGPEEQFF,TGCGCCAGCAGTGAGGGCCCGGAGGAGCAGTTCTTC
TRBD2,TRBJ2-7,TRBV9,NA,CASSVAHSGSYEQYF,TGTGCCAGCAGCGTAGCCCACAGCGGGAGTTACGAGCAGTACTTC
NA,TRBJ1-1,TRBV4-1,NA,CASSPGGRGGTEAFF,TGCGCCAGCAGCCCGGGGGGCAGGGGTGGCACTGAAGCTTTCTTT
TRBD2,TRBJ2-7,TRBV27,NA,CASSLAPGLVYEQYF,TGTGCCAGCAGTTTAGCGCCGGGACTAGTCTACGAGCAGTACTTC
TRBD1,TRBJ2-1,TRBV28,once,CASTGTVYNEQFF,TGTGCCAGCACCGGGACAGTTTACAATGAGCAGTTCTTC
NA,TRBJ2-7,TRBV7-3,NA,CASSLVPGSSSYEQYF,TGTGCCAGCAGCTTAGTCCCGGGATCGAGCTCCTACGAGCAGTACTTC
NA,TRBJ1-3,TRBV19,NA,CASSIRPGSSGNTIYF,TGTGCCAGTAGTATACGTCCAGGGAGCTCTGGAAACACCATATATTTT
TRBD2,TRBJ2-1,TRBV5-1,NA,CASSTSGLSSYNEQFF,TGCGCCAGCAGTACTAGCGGTTTAAGCTCCTACAATGAGCAGTTCTTC
NA,TRBJ1-1,TRBV25-1,NA,CASSESPGRNTEAFF,TGTGCCAGCAGTGAATCCCCGGGTAGGAACACTGAAGCTTTCTTT
NA,TRBJ2-5,TRBV19,NA,CASSQARRETQYF,TGTGCCAGTAGCCAGGCCAGGCGGGAGACCCAGTACTTC
NA,TRBJ1-4,TRBV4-2,once,CASSQPSNEKLFF,TGTGCCAGCAGCCAGCCTAGTAATGAAAAACTGTTTTTT
NA,TRBJ1-4,TRBV7-2,NA,CASSSRQTNEKLFF,TGTGCCAGCAGCTCAAGACAGACTAATGAAAAACTGTTTTTT
NA,TRBJ2-2,TRBV19,NA,CASKGGRAGELFF,TGTGCCAGTAAAGGGGGGCGGGCCGGGGAGCTGTTTTTT
NA,TRBJ2-7,TRBV6-1,NA,CASSEGIGQGFSYEQYF,TGTGCCAGCAGTGAAGGAATCGGGCAGGGGTTCTCCTACGAGCAGTACTTC
NA,TRBJ2-1,TRBV5-1,once,CASKLGGARQFF,TGCGCCAGCAAGTTAGGGGGGGCGAGGCAGTTCTTC
NA,TRBJ1-1,TRBV5-1,NA,CASSLGVTRNTEAFF,TGCGCCAGCAGCTTGGGAGTGACAAGGAACACTGAAGCTTTCTTT
NA,TRBJ2-5,TRBV7-9,NA,CASSLVGGKKGGETQYF,TGTGCCAGCAGCTTAGTCGGGGGAAAGAAGGGCGGAGAGACCCAGTACTTC
NA,TRBJ1-3,TRBV7-2,NA,CASSLYSGNTIYF,TGTGCCAGCAGCCTCTACTCTGGAAACACCATATATTTT
NA,TRBJ2-2,TRBV6-6,once,CASSYFPRGWTGELFF,TGTGCCAGCAGTTACTTCCCCCGGGGATGGACCGGGGAGCTGTTTTTT
NA,TRBJ1-1,TRBV6-5,NA,CASSRNTEAFF,TGTGCCAGCAGCCGGAACACTGAAGCTTTCTTT
NA,TRBJ2-1,TRBV5-6,NA,CASSLVGNNEQFF,TGTGCCAGCAGCTTGGTCGGGAACAATGAGCAGTTCTTC
TRBD2,TRBJ2-5,TRBV9,NA,CASSVGLAQETQYF,TGTGCCAGCAGCGTGGGACTAGCCCAAGAGACCCAGTACTTC
TRBD1,TRBJ2-3,TRBV6-5,NA,CASSPGQGIDTQYF,TGTGCCAGCAGCCCCGGACAGGGAATAGATACGCAGTATTTT
NA,TRBJ2-5,TRBV7-3,NA,CASSASPTDLQETQYF,TGTGCCAGCAGTGCATCCCCCACGGATCTCCAAGAGACCCAGTACTTC